This is a list of T cell receptor beta chains from one sample in a study of CD8+ T cells in alopecia areata. Profiled with immunoSEQ multiplex PCR; TCRdb holds only in-frame clones, not every one. Of about 14,000 clones in the sample, 58% were seen once. What was sequenced was CD4+ Tregs sorted from blood. The receptors originated from a human donor with alopecia areata. CDR3s include the opening cysteine and the closing phenylalanine or tryptophan. The order of the fields is clone size, D gene, J gene, V gene, CDR3 DNA, CDR3 protein. D genes are given only for firm matches. Expanded clones get a size class; other rows say once, few or many, or leave the size out.

. TRBD1 TRBJ2-7 TRBV29-1 TGCAGCGTCGCAGACAGGGGCTACGAGCAGTACTTC CSVADRGYEQYF
once . TRBJ2-3 TRBV5-6 TGTGCCAGCAGTTCGATTGGAGGAATTCTTACGCAGTATTTT CASSSIGGILTQYF
. TRBD1 TRBJ2-4 TRBV5-1 TGCGCCAGCAGCTTGGGGGACAGCACCAAAAACATTCAGTACTTC CASSLGDSTKNIQYF
. TRBD2 TRBJ2-1 TRBV6-1 TGTGCCAGCATTAGCGGGAGGGCAAATGAGCAGTTCTTC CASISGRANEQFF
. . TRBJ2-1 TRBV28 TGTGCCAGCAGTGGACTCGTGGGTGAGCAGTTCTTC CASSGLVGEQFF
few TRBD1 TRBJ2-5 TRBV7-8 TGTGCCAGCAGCCTCCTGGACAGGGCCGGATCGGAGACCCAGTACTTC CASSLLDRAGSETQYF
. . TRBJ2-6 TRBV19 TGTGCCACCTCCATGGCGCGCTCTGGGGCCAACGTCCTGACTTTC CATSMARSGANVLTF
few TRBD1 TRBJ1-3 TRBV12-5 TGTGCTAGTGGTTCTCGGGACAGAAGACGGACCATATATTTT CASGSRDRRRTIYF
once TRBD1 TRBJ1-2 TRBV28 TGTGCCAGCAGTTGGGGACAGGTGGGAGGCTACACCTTC CASSWGQVGGYTF
. TRBD2 TRBJ2-2 TRBV4-1 TGCGCCAGCAGCCAAGACCACGGACTGATAGCGGGAGGGCGGTCCGGGGAGCTGTTTTTT CASSQDHGLIAGGRSGELFF
once . TRBJ1-1 TRBV13 TGTGCCAGCAGTCGAGTTGGGAAGAACACTGAAGCTTTCTTT CASSRVGKNTEAFF
few TRBD1 TRBJ1-4 TRBV6-5 TGTGCCAGCAGTTACACAGGGGGCCGGAGCGAAAAACTGTTTTTT CASSYTGGRSEKLFF
. TRBD2 TRBJ2-7 TRBV7-9 TGTGCCAGCAGGCCCACTAGCGGGAGGGACGAGCAGTACTTC CASRPTSGRDEQYF
few . TRBJ2-5 TRBV14 TGTGCCAGCAGCCACAGCGAAGAGACCCAGTACTTC CASSHSEETQYF
. . TRBJ1-1 TRBV5-1 TGCGCCAGCAGCTTGGCCGGGGCCCAAGGGAGGGGGAACACTGAAGCTTTCTTT CASSLAGAQGRGNTEAFF
large . TRBJ2-1 TRBV5-1 TGCGCCAGCGGGCCCGGTCAGGGCCGCCATGAGCAGTTCTTC CASGPGQGRHEQFF
. . TRBJ2-3 TRBV7-9 TGTGCCAGCGGTCCCCGGGGGGCCCTCACAGATACGCAGTATTTT CASGPRGALTDTQYF
. . TRBJ2-1 TRBV29-1 TGCAGCGTTGTAATTGCGGACTCCTACAATGAGCAGTTCTTC CSVVIADSYNEQFF
. . TRBJ1-1 TRBV7-3 TGTGCCAGTAGCCTAGCGGGCGTTTTGGACACTGAAGCTTTCTTT CASSLAGVLDTEAFF
. TRBD1 TRBJ1-2 TRBV2 TGTGCCAGCAGTGGGAGAGGACAGGGGGCAAACTATGGCTACACCTTC CASSGRGQGANYGYTF
few . TRBJ2-4 TRBV4-2 TGTGCCAGCAGCCAAGCGGGGCTAGCCAAAAACATTCAGTACTTC CASSQAGLAKNIQYF
. TRBD1 TRBJ1-1 TRBV5-1 TGCGCCAGCAGCCCTAGACAGGGCGGAACGAACACTGAAGCTTTCTTT CASSPRQGGTNTEAFF
. . TRBJ2-7 TRBV27 TGTGCCAGCAGCCCCGTTACAGGTCCCGTAGCCCCTCACGAGCAGTACTTC CASSPVTGPVAPHEQYF
. . TRBJ1-4 TRBV10-3 TGTGCCATCAGTGACGAGGGCCCTGGAAAACTGTTTTTT CAISDEGPGKLFF
. TRBD1 TRBJ1-1 TRBV5-1 TGCGCCAGCAGCTTGTGGTGGGGCATGACAGGGTTGGCCCCCGTGGACACTGAAGCTTTCTTT CASSLWWGMTGLAPVDTEAFF
. TRBD1 TRBJ1-1 TRBV7-9 TGTGCCAGCAGCTTAGTCCAGGGGGCTAAAGGTGAAGCTTTCTTT CASSLVQGAKGEAFF
. TRBD1 TRBJ2-7 TRBV28 TGTGCCAGCAGTTTAACGGACAGGGTTTACGAGCAGTACTTC CASSLTDRVYEQYF
. TRBD1 TRBJ2-7 TRBV28 TGTGCCAGCAGTTTAGCGCCGGACAGGCCTACCTACGAGCAGTACTTC CASSLAPDRPTYEQYF
medium-sized TRBD2 TRBJ2-7 TRBV7-8 TGTGCCAGCAGCTTAGTGTCCGGACTAGCGTCCTACGAGCAGTACTTC CASSLVSGLASYEQYF
. . TRBJ1-1 TRBV2 TGTGCCAGCAGTGAATACAGGGTGGAGAACACTGAAGCTTTCTTT CASSEYRVENTEAFF
. TRBD1 TRBJ2-7 TRBV18 TGTGCCAGCTCACCAACCACAGGGGTCTCCTACGAGCAGTACTTC CASSPTTGVSYEQYF
. TRBD1 TRBJ2-7 TRBV5-4 TGTGCCAGCAGCTTACGACAGGGGGGGGAGCAGTACTTC CASSLRQGGEQYF
. TRBD2 TRBJ2-1 TRBV7-3 TGTGCCAGCAGCTTAATAACTAGCGGTAGTGAGCAGTTCTTC CASSLITSGSEQFF
. . TRBJ1-2 TRBV20-1 TGCAGTGCGAACCACTATGGCTACACCTTC CSANHYGYTF
. TRBD1 TRBJ2-6 TRBV19 TGTGCCAGTAGTAAACCCCCAGCAAGGACAGGGAGGTCCGGGGCCAACGTCCTGACTTTC CASSKPPARTGRSGANVLTF
few . TRBJ2-1 TRBV28 TGTGCCGTTCAGGGTGCAGGCTCCTACAATGAGCAGTTCTTC CAVQGAGSYNEQFF
. TRBD2 TRBJ2-1 TRBV7-6 TGTGCCAGCAGCTTAGAGGTTCCTAGCGGGAGAAATGAGCAGTTCTTC CASSLEVPSGRNEQFF
few . TRBJ2-3 TRBV4-1 TGCGCCAGCAGCCCTCCGAAATCTTCAGCGAGTCGCACAGATACGCAGTATTTT CASSPPKSSASRTDTQYF
once TRBD1 TRBJ1-1 TRBV6-6 TGTGCCAGCAGGAACAGGGGGCGGACTGAAGCTTTCTTT CASRNRGRTEAFF
few TRBD2 TRBJ2-7 TRBV5-1 TGCGCCAGCAGAAGGACTAGCGAGAGCTCCTACGAGCAGTACTTC CASRRTSESSYEQYF
. . TRBJ1-1 TRBV6-6 TGTGCCAGCAGCTTTGTGGCGGGCACTGAAGCTTTCTTT CASSFVAGTEAFF
few . TRBJ1-1 TRBV29-1 TGCAGCGTTGCAGGACACGGTGGCGGCACTGAAGCTTTCTTT CSVAGHGGGTEAFF
. TRBD2 TRBJ2-1 TRBV28 TGTGCCAGCAGTACCACTAGCGGGAGAACTGAGCAGTTCTTC CASSTTSGRTEQFF
. TRBD1 TRBJ2-2 TRBV2 TGTGCCAGCAGTGAAAGCGGACAGGGGGCGACCGGGGAGCTGTTTTTT CASSESGQGATGELFF
. TRBD2 TRBJ2-1 TRBV5-1 TGCGCCAGCAGCCCGGGACTAGCGATCAATGAGCAGTTCTTC CASSPGLAINEQFF
. TRBD2 TRBJ2-1 TRBV5-1 TGCGCCAGCAGCTTGGTAGTGCTAGCGGGAGGAAACAATGAGCAGTTCTTC CASSLVVLAGGNNEQFF
. TRBD1 TRBJ2-7 TRBV6-1 TGTGCCAGCGACCGGGACAGGGGCTCCTACGAGCAGTACTTC CASDRDRGSYEQYF
. TRBD2 TRBJ2-1 TRBV5-4 TGTACTAGCGGGACGTACAATGAGCAGTTCTTC CTSGTYNEQFF
few . TRBJ2-7 TRBV28 TGTGCCAGCAGTTCGCCGACTAGTAACGAGCAGTACTTC CASSSPTSNEQYF
. . TRBJ2-7 TRBV7-9 TGTGCCAGCAGCTTAGCGAGCAACTACGAGCAGTACTTC CASSLASNYEQYF
few . TRBJ2-1 TRBV6-5 TGTGCCAGCAGTTACCCGGCCCATTCCTACAATGAGCAGTTCTTC CASSYPAHSYNEQFF
. . TRBJ2-3 TRBV5-4 TGTGCCAGCAGCTTGGGTCCGGAGGATACGCAGTATTTT CASSLGPEDTQYF
. TRBD2 TRBJ2-7 TRBV19 TGTGCCAGTAGTATAGTCAGGACTAGCGGGAGCGAGCAGTACTTC CASSIVRTSGSEQYF
medium-sized TRBD2 TRBJ2-1 TRBV7-2 TGTGCCAGCAGCTCACGGACTAGGCACAATGAGCAGTTCTTC CASSSRTRHNEQFF
. . TRBJ1-2 TRBV29-1 TGCAGCGTTGACCGCCCGGGGGGCTATGGCTACACCTTC CSVDRPGGYGYTF
. TRBD1 TRBJ1-1 TRBV5-1 TGCGCCAGCAGCCAGCAGGGGGCGTGGTTGAACACTGAAGCTTTCTTT CASSQQGAWLNTEAFF
. . TRBJ1-1 TRBV28 TGTGCCAGCAGTCCCAGGAAAGTGAACACTGAAGCTTTCTTT CASSPRKVNTEAFF